Listed below are T cell receptor beta chains from one sample, sequenced in a study of human T cells and chemical hapten exposure. TCRdb itself ran the 5' RACE reads through MiXCR, one entry per CDR3 protein. This table holds 110,000 or so distinct CDR3 sequences, roughly 19% found once. The receptors were gathered from a human donor in good health. CDR3s include the opening cysteine and the closing phenylalanine or tryptophan. A D gene is named only where the DNA matches it firmly.

cdr3_aa: CASSQGLYNEQFF; v_call: TRBV4-1; d_call: NA; j_call: TRBJ2-1; cdr3_length: 13
cdr3_aa: CASSWTPGGYEQYF; v_call: TRBV28; d_call: NA; j_call: TRBJ2-7; cdr3_length: 14
cdr3_aa: CASSQMWGGKSQPQHF; v_call: TRBV28; d_call: NA; j_call: TRBJ1-5; cdr3_length: 16
cdr3_aa: CAWSPSGSRTDTQYF; v_call: TRBV30; d_call: TRBD2; j_call: TRBJ2-3; cdr3_length: 15
cdr3_aa: CSASFTGAGNSPLHF; v_call: TRBV20-1; d_call: NA; j_call: TRBJ1-6; cdr3_length: 15
cdr3_aa: CASSVQGTNSYNEQFF; v_call: TRBV7-3; d_call: TRBD1; j_call: TRBJ2-1; cdr3_length: 16
cdr3_aa: CASSRLSEKGNTIYF; v_call: TRBV21-1; d_call: NA; j_call: TRBJ1-3; cdr3_length: 15
cdr3_aa: CSATGPYSYEQYF; v_call: TRBV20-1; d_call: NA; j_call: TRBJ2-7; cdr3_length: 13
cdr3_aa: CSARESQGGSPLHF; v_call: TRBV20-1; d_call: TRBD1; j_call: TRBJ1-6; cdr3_length: 14
cdr3_aa: CASGLVQGLASVDEQFF; v_call: TRBV12-5; d_call: TRBD2; j_call: TRBJ2-1; cdr3_length: 17
cdr3_aa: CASSLVSDTQYF; v_call: TRBV11-2; d_call: NA; j_call: TRBJ2-3; cdr3_length: 12
cdr3_aa: CASSASGYGYTF; v_call: TRBV6-5; d_call: NA; j_call: TRBJ1-2; cdr3_length: 12
cdr3_aa: CASSYPPKGPNTGELFF; v_call: TRBV28; d_call: NA; j_call: TRBJ2-2; cdr3_length: 17
cdr3_aa: CASSFLPTEAFF; v_call: TRBV12-3/TRBV12-4; d_call: NA; j_call: TRBJ1-1; cdr3_length: 12
cdr3_aa: CASRGASREENEQFF; v_call: TRBV6-2/TRBV6-3; d_call: NA; j_call: TRBJ2-1; cdr3_length: 15
cdr3_aa: CASSTGFNYGYTF; v_call: TRBV14; d_call: NA; j_call: TRBJ1-2; cdr3_length: 13
cdr3_aa: CATGDREETQYF; v_call: TRBV24-1; d_call: TRBD1; j_call: TRBJ2-5; cdr3_length: 12
cdr3_aa: CASSFTSGNNEQFF; v_call: TRBV10-2; d_call: TRBD2; j_call: TRBJ2-1; cdr3_length: 14
cdr3_aa: CASSLGTSGRREQYF; v_call: TRBV4-1; d_call: TRBD2; j_call: TRBJ2-7; cdr3_length: 15
cdr3_aa: CASSPRLAGRFTDTQYF; v_call: TRBV12-3/TRBV12-4; d_call: TRBD2; j_call: TRBJ2-3; cdr3_length: 17
cdr3_aa: CASSLVRVLLADLTDTQYF; v_call: TRBV7-8; d_call: TRBD2; j_call: TRBJ2-3; cdr3_length: 19
cdr3_aa: CASSSLGTDRSYEQYF; v_call: TRBV7-8; d_call: TRBD1; j_call: TRBJ2-7; cdr3_length: 16
cdr3_aa: CASGTLGRESDTQYF; v_call: TRBV9; d_call: NA; j_call: TRBJ2-3; cdr3_length: 15
cdr3_aa: CASSYSRQGTGANVLTF; v_call: TRBV6-8; d_call: TRBD1; j_call: TRBJ2-6; cdr3_length: 17
cdr3_aa: CASSLGASGETQYF; v_call: TRBV7-6; d_call: TRBD2; j_call: TRBJ2-5; cdr3_length: 14
cdr3_aa: CASSSDPRRVTHYEQYF; v_call: TRBV27; d_call: NA; j_call: TRBJ2-7; cdr3_length: 17
cdr3_aa: CARTNGLREKLFF; v_call: TRBV2; d_call: NA; j_call: TRBJ1-4; cdr3_length: 13
cdr3_aa: CASNKPGQVYVGDTF; v_call: TRBV6-1; d_call: TRBD1; j_call: TRBJ1-2; cdr3_length: 15
cdr3_aa: CASSLEGVSNQPQHF; v_call: TRBV5-1; d_call: NA; j_call: TRBJ1-5; cdr3_length: 15
cdr3_aa: CASSIQGISNQPQHF; v_call: TRBV7-2; d_call: TRBD1; j_call: TRBJ1-5; cdr3_length: 15
cdr3_aa: CSARDGRGVNTQYF; v_call: TRBV20-1; d_call: NA; j_call: TRBJ2-3; cdr3_length: 14
cdr3_aa: CASSVTGATEAFF; v_call: TRBV4-2; d_call: TRBD1; j_call: TRBJ1-1; cdr3_length: 13
cdr3_aa: CASNSDREKLVDTEAFF; v_call: TRBV5-4; d_call: TRBD1; j_call: TRBJ1-1; cdr3_length: 17
cdr3_aa: CASSYQGMNTEAFF; v_call: TRBV6-6; d_call: NA; j_call: TRBJ1-1; cdr3_length: 14
cdr3_aa: CASSPEGTRSPDTQYF; v_call: TRBV9; d_call: TRBD2; j_call: TRBJ2-3; cdr3_length: 16
cdr3_aa: CASSLGRVYGYTF; v_call: TRBV11-2; d_call: NA; j_call: TRBJ1-2; cdr3_length: 13
cdr3_aa: CSVPKGGTGRSYEQYF; v_call: TRBV29-1; d_call: NA; j_call: TRBJ2-7; cdr3_length: 16
cdr3_aa: CASSLAASGSSGSLQFF; v_call: TRBV28; d_call: TRBD2; j_call: TRBJ2-1; cdr3_length: 17
cdr3_aa: CASSFRVGSNTEAFF; v_call: TRBV12-3/TRBV12-4; d_call: NA; j_call: TRBJ1-1; cdr3_length: 15
cdr3_aa: CASSGASTDTQYF; v_call: TRBV5-1; d_call: NA; j_call: TRBJ2-3; cdr3_length: 13
cdr3_aa: CSARAGGLLEQFF; v_call: TRBV20-1; d_call: TRBD2; j_call: TRBJ2-1; cdr3_length: 13
cdr3_aa: CASSEGLAGGRGVETQYF; v_call: TRBV3-1; d_call: TRBD2; j_call: TRBJ2-5; cdr3_length: 18
cdr3_aa: CASSLGGQVLIAKNIQYF; v_call: TRBV7-9; d_call: TRBD1; j_call: TRBJ2-4; cdr3_length: 18
cdr3_aa: CASSPGLASGNQPQHF; v_call: TRBV4-1; d_call: NA; j_call: TRBJ1-5; cdr3_length: 16
cdr3_aa: CASSRLRDRQYF; v_call: TRBV28; d_call: TRBD1; j_call: TRBJ2-5; cdr3_length: 12
cdr3_aa: CASSSRTSGKDNEQFF; v_call: TRBV9; d_call: TRBD2; j_call: TRBJ2-1; cdr3_length: 16
cdr3_aa: CASSSGDSTIQETQYF; v_call: TRBV28; d_call: TRBD1; j_call: TRBJ2-5; cdr3_length: 16
cdr3_aa: CASSHGETIPQHF; v_call: TRBV12-3/TRBV12-4; d_call: NA; j_call: TRBJ1-5; cdr3_length: 13
cdr3_aa: CASSYRGGSSYNSPLHF; v_call: TRBV6-5; d_call: TRBD1; j_call: TRBJ1-6; cdr3_length: 17
cdr3_aa: CSARDLGPSEPNPSYNEQFF; v_call: TRBV20-1; d_call: NA; j_call: TRBJ2-1; cdr3_length: 20
cdr3_aa: CATSSPANYGYTF; v_call: TRBV24-1; d_call: NA; j_call: TRBJ1-2; cdr3_length: 13
cdr3_aa: CASSLRGGYEQYF; v_call: TRBV28; d_call: TRBD2; j_call: TRBJ2-7; cdr3_length: 13